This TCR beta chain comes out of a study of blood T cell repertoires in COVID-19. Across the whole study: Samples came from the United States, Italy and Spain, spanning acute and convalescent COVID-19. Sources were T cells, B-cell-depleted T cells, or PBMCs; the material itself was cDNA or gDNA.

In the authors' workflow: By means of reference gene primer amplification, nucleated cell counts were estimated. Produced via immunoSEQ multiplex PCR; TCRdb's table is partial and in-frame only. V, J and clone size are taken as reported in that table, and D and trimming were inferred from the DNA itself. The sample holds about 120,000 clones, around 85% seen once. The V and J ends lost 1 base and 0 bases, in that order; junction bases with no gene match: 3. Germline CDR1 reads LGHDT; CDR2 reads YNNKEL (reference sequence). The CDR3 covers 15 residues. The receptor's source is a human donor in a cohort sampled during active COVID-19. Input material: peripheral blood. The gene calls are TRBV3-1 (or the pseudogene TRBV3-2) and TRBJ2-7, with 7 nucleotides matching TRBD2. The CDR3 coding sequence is TGTGCCAGCAGCCAAGTTGGCGGGGGCTCCTACGAGCAGTACTTC. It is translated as CASSQVGGGSYEQYF.